Sequencing of this T cell receptor (beta chain) was carried out in a study of shared clonotypes between healthy human individuals. Method: immunoSEQ multiplex PCR; TCRdb's copy keeps in-frame clones and lacks some. The repertoire holds about 2.1 million clones, with 85% to 95% as singletons. As regards this clone: Its antigen is not known.

CD45RO-negative, CCR7-positively selected cells formed the naive CD8 fraction, excluding terminally differentiated effector memory CD45RA+ cells. Points from the study as a whole: An expected dependence of interdonor clonotype sharing on sequencing depth was noted.

In germline, CDR1 is LNHDA, CDR2 SQIVND (reference sequence). The CDR3 has 13 amino acids. V was cut by 8 bases and J by 2 bases, with 12 bases left in between. Sequencing was done on a sample of naive CD8+ T cells from PBMCs. The rearrangement links TRBV19 to TRBJ1-2; unclear D gene. The sequence was obtained from a young man in good health. Some clones in this sample may be carry-over from other donors' samples. The CDR3 protein is CASLGEENYGYTF. DNA for the CDR3: TGTGCCAGTCTCGGGGAAGAAAACTATGGCTACACCTTC.